The next 5 T cell receptor beta chains were all read from a single sample in a study of radiation and T cells in renal cell carcinoma. Profiled with immunoSEQ multiplex PCR; TCRdb holds only in-frame clones, not every one. The sample records 130,000 or so clones, 83% being singletons. Indicated time point: baseline pretreatment blood. Sample treatment: 15 Gy SBRT to primary tumor, nephrectomy 4 weeks later. The material sequenced was blood, taken from a patient whose treatment included radiotherapy and nephrectomy. Receptors originate from a woman between 50 and 59 years old with renal cell carcinoma.

The chain uses TRBV4-2 and TRBJ1-1; D perhaps matches TRBD1 (5 bases). Trimming cost V 4 bases and J 5 bases, with 23 bases left between them. Germline loops: CDR1 LGHNA, CDR2 YNFKEQ. This CDR3 is built from 17 residues. CDR3 amino acids: CASSPGSRRGDRTEAFF. In nucleotides, the CDR3 is TGTGCCAGCAGCCCCGGATCGAGGCGAGGGGACCGGACTGAAGCTTTCTTT.

The chain combines TRBV5-5 with TRBJ1-2, with D possibly being TRBD1 (6 bases). This CDR3 has 15 amino acids. V was pared by 2 bases and J by 4 bases, with 15 bases between. In germline, CDR1 is SGHKS, CDR2 YYEKEE (reference sequence). CDR3 amino acids: CASSLSGGQSYGYTF. The CDR3 DNA follows: TGTGCCAGCAGCTTATCCGGGGGGCAGAGCTATGGCTACACCTTC.

The rearrangement joins TRBV27 to TRBJ1-1; D gene ambiguous. CDR3 length: 11 residues. Trimming removed 5 bases from V and 4 bases from J, with 5 bases in between. The V gene's germline CDR1 is MNHEY and CDR2 SMNVEV (reference sequence). DNA of the CDR3: TGTGCCAGCAGTCGGGGCACTGAAGCTTTCTTT. Its protein is CASSRGTEAFF.

The genes are TRBV9 and TRBJ2-7, with no clear D. This CDR3 contains 15 residues. The V and J ends lost 0 bases and 2 bases respectively, with 12 bases between them. Germline values: CDR1 SGDLS, CDR2 YYNGEE. The CDR3 nucleotides are TGTGCCAGCAGCGTAGCTCTGGATTTACCCTACGAGCAGTACTTC. Protein sequence: CASSVALDLPYEQYF.

As regards this clone: The same CDR3 is also encoded by other DNA sequences in this sample. J is TRBJ1-1 and V is TRBV6-5; TRBD1 is a possible D gene (5 bases). Trimming took 5 bases from V and 1 from J, leaving 8 bases between them. CDR3 length equals 13 residues. Germline loops: CDR1 MNHEY, CDR2 SVGAGI. CDR3 protein: CASSRGRNTEAFF. CDR3 nucleotides: TGTGCCAGCAGTCGGGGACGGAACACTGAAGCTTTCTTT.